These T cell receptor beta chains were read from a single sample in a study of radiation and T cells in renal cell carcinoma. Libraries were prepared by immunoSEQ multiplex PCR; TCRdb keeps only in-frame clonotypes and omits some of them. In the table there are roughly 140,000 clones, approximately 90% of which are singletons. The sample in question was blood, obtained from a patient whose treatment included radiotherapy and nephrectomy. These receptors were collected from a woman aged 50 to 60 with renal cell carcinoma. Each CDR3 is given with its conserved first and last residue. The order of the fields is D gene, J gene, V gene, CDR3 protein. A D gene is named only where the DNA matches it firmly.

. | TRBJ1-5 | TRBV6-5 | CASSPGYGNQPQHF
TRBD2 | TRBJ2-1 | TRBV7-9 | CASSPGTSGYNEQFF
. | TRBJ1-5 | TRBV28 | CASSLDLPPPAHF
. | TRBJ1-2 | TRBV5-1 | CASSLEAAYGYTF
. | TRBJ2-1 | TRBV25-1 | CASIIGGVLLF
TRBD2 | TRBJ2-3 | TRBV5-1 | CASTSGLATDTQYF
. | TRBJ1-4 | TRBV30 | CAWSTDATNEKLFF
. | TRBJ1-3 | TRBV7-2 | CASSLGRGRNTIYF
. | TRBJ2-1 | TRBV6-1 | CASSEAVYGSYNEQFF
. | TRBJ1-4 | TRBV29-1 | CSVAGAATNEKLFF
TRBD1 | TRBJ2-3 | TRBV7-6 | CASSRDRGLQYF
TRBD2 | TRBJ2-7 | TRBV2 | CASSGGRGSSYEQYF
. | TRBJ1-5 | TRBV19 | CASMEQMGGQPQHF
. | TRBJ2-2 | TRBV7-3 | CASSLTVTGELFF
. | TRBJ1-1 | TRBV7-6 | CASSQPAPNTEAFF
TRBD1 | TRBJ1-1 | TRBV7-2 | CASSPRSEWTGTEAFF
. | TRBJ2-7 | TRBV7-2 | CASSFDGGGFDEQYF
. | TRBJ1-6 | TRBV21-1 | CASRLRASNSPLHF
. | TRBJ1-3 | TRBV25-1 | CASSLQGSGNTIYF
. | TRBJ1-5 | TRBV7-9 | CASSLEGFGTWDLNQPQHF
TRBD1 | TRBJ2-3 | TRBV5-1 | CASSLRQGAEDTQYF
TRBD1 | TRBJ1-2 | TRBV2 | CASSVRDSKDTF
. | TRBJ1-4 | TRBV9 | CASSGSGQTLATNEKLFF
TRBD1 | TRBJ2-1 | TRBV18 | CASSKDRGEQFF
. | TRBJ2-3 | TRBV6-1 | CASSPLVGTTDTQYF
. | TRBJ2-3 | TRBV7-3 | CASSLALHTDTQYF
. | TRBJ2-3 | TRBV5-6 | CASSDSGSRSTDTQYF
. | TRBJ1-1 | TRBV19 | CASIGGGRGAFF
TRBD1 | TRBJ1-4 | TRBV7-9 | CASSHGQGLEKLFF
. | TRBJ2-1 | TRBV7-3 | CASSPTRGNAYNEQFF
. | TRBJ2-7 | TRBV4-3 | CASSQEKGSFSYEQYF
. | TRBJ2-5 | TRBV2 | CASSEAHRRGETQYF
TRBD2 | TRBJ2-2 | TRBV6-6 | CASARDYANTGELFF
TRBD2 | TRBJ2-6 | TRBV5-1 | CASSLAGGVRANVLTF
TRBD2 | TRBJ2-2 | TRBV14 | CASSQLAGTFTGELFF
. | TRBJ1-4 | TRBV13 | CASSLGLVTLKKLFF
. | TRBJ1-1 | TRBV7-9 | CASSLSGNTEAFF
. | TRBJ1-1 | TRBV5-6 | CASSLAGTGANTEAFF
TRBD1 | TRBJ1-2 | TRBV29-1 | CSTRAAGTGGIGYTF
TRBD1 | TRBJ1-1 | TRBV5-1 | CASSSQGASTEAFF
TRBD1 | TRBJ2-7 | TRBV6-5 | CASSRTGGYSEQYF
. | TRBJ1-1 | TRBV9 | CASSVSEVRHEAFF
TRBD1 | TRBJ1-1 | TRBV19 | CASSPGQTGWNTEAFF
. | TRBJ2-1 | TRBV2 | CASSEVFGDEQFF
. | TRBJ2-3 | TRBV18 | CASSRTQGSTDTQYF